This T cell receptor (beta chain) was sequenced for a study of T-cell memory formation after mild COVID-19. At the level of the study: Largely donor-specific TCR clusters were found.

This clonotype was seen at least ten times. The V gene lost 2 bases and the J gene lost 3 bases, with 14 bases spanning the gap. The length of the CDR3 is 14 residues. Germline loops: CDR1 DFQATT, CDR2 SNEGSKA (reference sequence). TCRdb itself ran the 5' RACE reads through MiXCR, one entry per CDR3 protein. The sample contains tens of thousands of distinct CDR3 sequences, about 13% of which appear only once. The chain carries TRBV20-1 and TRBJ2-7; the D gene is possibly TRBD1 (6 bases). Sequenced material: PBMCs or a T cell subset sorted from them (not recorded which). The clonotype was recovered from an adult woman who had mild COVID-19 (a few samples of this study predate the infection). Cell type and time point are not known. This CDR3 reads CSARYRELFYEQYF. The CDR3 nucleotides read TGCAGTGCTAGATACAGGGAATTGTTCTACGAGCAGTACTTC.